The entry below describes one T cell receptor (beta chain). What it recognizes is unknown. The data originate from a study of radiotherapy plus CTLA-4 blockade in lung cancer. Background on the study: The study recorded objective responses in roughly 20% of patients and disease control in 31%. Study-level points and caveats: An expansion of tumor-derived TCR clones occurred in blood after radiotherapy plus ipilimumab. Reports identified early blood T cell clone dynamics, with interferon-beta, as the best response predictor.

Libraries were prepared by immunoSEQ multiplex PCR; TCRdb keeps only in-frame clonotypes and omits some of them. The sample carries around 45,000 clones, around 77% recorded once. CDR1 LGHNA and CDR2 YSLEER come from the germline V gene. This CDR3 region has 13 residues. Trimming took off 0 bases at V and 8 bases at J, with 10 bases between the two ends. This sequence originates from a human donor with non-small cell lung cancer who had stable disease on radiotherapy plus ipilimumab. J is TRBJ1-2 and V is TRBV4-3; D is uncertain. Sequenced material: peripheral blood, taken from a patient treated with radiotherapy plus ipilimumab. The CDR3 protein is CASSQDRRTGYTF. CDR3 DNA: TGCGCCAGCAGCCAAGATAGGAGGACGGGCTACACCTTC.